This T cell receptor (beta chain) was obtained from a study of CD8+ T cells in alopecia areata (dated by TCRdb to the late 2010s). Some background on the complete study: High-throughput TCRbeta sequencing was used to examine T cell clonal expansion in alopecia areata in both the C3H/HeJ mouse model and human patients. On the human side, TCRbeta sequencing was run on scalp tissue and on sorted CD4+ and CD8+ peripheral blood T cells from healthy controls and from alopecia areata patients with either patchy or totalis/universalis disease. Scalp clonality was compared across normal scalp (n=4), patchy alopecia areata scalp (n=8), and alopecia totalis/universalis scalp (n=8). RNA was extracted with the PAXgene miRNA kit for fixed scalp, the miRNeasy kit for PBMCs, and the RNeasy kit for mouse skin. immunoSEQ multiplex PCR using 35 Vbeta forward primers and 13 Jbeta reverse primers was used to amplify TCRbeta CDR3 regions. General findings and caveats noted by the study authors: Higher clonality and more expanded CD8+ clones were observed in lesional scalp than in normal scalp, particularly in alopecia totalis/universalis, a finding suggestive of antigenic drive. TCR sequences shared between patients were less clear than in mice, possibly partly because of HLA diversity in the patient population. Unlike mouse skin, which is dominated by gammadelta T cells, normal human skin has resident alphabeta T cells that are also sequenced, and this complicates analysis of the scalp TCR repertoire.

Via the germline V gene (reference sequence), CDR1 is SGHAT and CDR2 FQDESV. Including the terminal cysteine and phenylalanine, the CDR3 comprises 12 residues. Only the CDR3 DNA is retained, 36 bases long and in frame from the first base. This clone was counted a few times. Its antigen is not yet known. At one boundary the junction diverges from the germline segment, which might be a read error. The library was built by means of the immunoSEQ multiplex PCR assay. RNA was extracted from all samples and reverse transcribed into cDNA as template for TCR sequencing. SuperScript III was used for first-strand cDNA synthesis, primed with a 2:1 mix of oligo-dT and random hexamers. Amplification bias was assessed with a synthetic immune receptor repertoire, and residual bias was removed computationally. The paper's processing steps were these. Raw reads were preprocessed to remove errors, and CDR3 was defined by IMGT conventions from the conserved cysteine to phenylalanine. To get clonality, Shannon entropy was normalized by log2 of the number of productive unique TCRs and the result was subtracted from 1. Scalp TCRbeta sequences were cross-referenced with sorted blood CD4 and CD8 repertoires so that the CD4 or CD8 identity of scalp clones could be inferred. TCRdb took this table from immuneACCESS and kept in-frame rearrangements with V and J called. Such tables lack part of the clones; where checked against another copy, unresolved V genes explain under half of the gap, and the rest is unexplained. The V and J calls and clone size were taken over from that table, and D and trimming were inferred from the DNA. This sample lists roughly 100,000 clones; 55% were detected once. 8.8% of the sample is in the top ten clones.

PBMCs were isolated by density centrifugation and stained for CD3, CD4 and CD8, after which CD4+ and CD8+ T cells were sorted on a FACSAria. Scalp biopsies and blood samples were provided by unaffected controls. Sequencing input: CD4+ T cells sorted from blood. The clonotype was recovered from a human donor in good health. This receptor chain uses TRBV11-1 and TRBJ2-7; 12 nucleotides in the junction match TRBD2. The CDR3 is CASSSRTSGIHF. Read as DNA, the sequence is TGTGCCAGCAGCTCACGGACTAGCGGGATCCACTTC.